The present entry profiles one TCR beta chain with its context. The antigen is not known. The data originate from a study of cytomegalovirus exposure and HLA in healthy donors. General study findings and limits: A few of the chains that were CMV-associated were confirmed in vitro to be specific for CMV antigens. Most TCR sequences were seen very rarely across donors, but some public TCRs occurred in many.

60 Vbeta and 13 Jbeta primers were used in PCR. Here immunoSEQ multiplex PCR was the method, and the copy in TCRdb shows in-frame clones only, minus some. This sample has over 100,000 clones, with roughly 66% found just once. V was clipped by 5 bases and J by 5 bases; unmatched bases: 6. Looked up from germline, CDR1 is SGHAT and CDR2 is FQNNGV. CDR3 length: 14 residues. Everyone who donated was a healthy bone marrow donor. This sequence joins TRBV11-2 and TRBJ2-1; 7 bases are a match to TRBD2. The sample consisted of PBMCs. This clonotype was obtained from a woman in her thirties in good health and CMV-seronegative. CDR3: CASSRGTTHNEQFF. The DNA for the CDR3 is TGTGCCAGCAGCCGCGGGACTACCCACAATGAGCAGTTCTTC. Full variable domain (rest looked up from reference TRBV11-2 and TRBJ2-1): EAGVAQSPRYKIIEKRQSVAFWCNPISGHATLYWYQQILGQGPKLLIQFQNNGVVDDSQLPKDRFSAERLKGVDSTLKIQPAKLEDSAVYLCASSRGTTHNEQFFGPGTRLTVL.